The following is a T cell receptor beta chain sequence with its context. The antigen remains undetermined. The data belong to a study of cytomegalovirus exposure and HLA in healthy donors. Study conclusions and caveats: Most sequenced TCRs were rare (though some public TCRs occurred in many donors). In vitro work confirmed that three CMV-associated chains recognize CMV antigens. Within the 120 validation repertoires, first-cohort TCR clusters tended to co-occur, according to a later analysis.

CDR1 is MGHRA and CDR2 is YSYEKL in the germline V gene. The CDR3 spans 15 residues. V trimming: 6 bases; J trimming: 6 bases; junction bases outside the gene matches: 10. Repertoires were generated with immunoSEQ multiplex PCR, while TCRdb's copy carries only in-frame clones and drops some. The table shows about 130,000 clones, with 75% to 90% occurring only once. The rearrangement uses TRBV4-1 and TRBJ2-1; TRBD2 matches 8 bases. What was sequenced was PBMCs. This TCR was recovered from a woman between 18 and 30 years old in good health and CMV-seropositive. This CDR3 is CASRTPGGRSNEQFF. CDR3 nucleotide sequence: TGCGCCAGCAGGACTCCGGGGGGGCGGAGCAATGAGCAGTTCTTC.